The 8 T cell receptor beta chains presented below share a single source sample, sequenced in a study of T cell repertoires in cytomegalovirus infection. TCRdb used MiXCR to reprocess the reads, holding one entry per CDR3 protein. The table records about 900,000 distinct CDR3 sequences, approximately 32% of them present only once. Antigens for these TCRs are unknown. The source was cultured CD8+ T cells from PBMCs, collected from culture after CMV antigen stimulation. The source is a human donor in good health (CMV status not recorded). Some clones in this sample may be carry-over from other donors' samples.

V gene TRBV12-3 or TRBV12-4 combines with J gene TRBJ1-2, with D unclear. The CDR3 consists of 11 residues. V lost 10 bases and J lost 8, with 14 bases in between. The CDR3 DNA reads TGTGCCATCCTTTCGGCTGTCGGCTACACCTTC. Translated, it gives CAILSAVGYTF.

The V call is TRBV5-6, the J call TRBJ2-1, with 11 bases that match TRBD1. Unmatched junction bases numbered 2, after V lost 6 bases and J lost 3 bases. Germline lookup yields CDR1 SGHDT and CDR2 YYEEEE. This CDR3 spans 14 amino acids. The CDR3 nucleotides read TGTGCCAGCACCGGGACAGGGGGCTACAATGAGCAGTTCTTC. This codes for CASTGTGGYNEQFF. Together with reference TRBV5-6 and TRBJ2-1, the CDR3 gives the full variable domain: DAGVTQSPTHLIKTRGQQVTLRCSPKSGHDTVSWYQQALGQGPQFIFQYYEEEERQRGNFPDRFSGHQFPNYSSELNVNALLLGDSALYLCASTGTGGYNEQFFGPGTRLTVL.

This chain links TRBV2 with TRBJ2-1, with TRBD2 matching 9 bases. CDR3 length: 17 residues. CDR1 and CDR2 (germline): SNHLY, FYNNEI. With 0 bases clipped from V and 5 bases from J, the junction kept 8 bases outside the gene matches. CDR3 DNA: TGTGCCAGCAGTGAAGCGCCTTGGGCTAGCGGGGACAATGAGCAGTTCTTC. Residues: CASSEAPWASGDNEQFF.

To note about this clonotype: A much larger clone differs from this one at a single base, so this may be a read error. The chain joins TRBV7-8 to TRBJ2-3; D is possibly TRBD1 (5 bases). This CDR3 region has 17 residues. CDR1 SGHVS and CDR2 FQNEAQ come from the germline V gene. The CDR3 region is CASSLIGSPQETDTQNF. CDR3 coding DNA: TGTGCCAGCAGCCTCATTGGTTCCCCTCAGGAGACAGATACGCAGAATTTT.

CDR3 loop: CASSELRDPIRQPQHF. CDR3 in DNA: TGTGCCAGCAGTGAGCTTCGGGACCCAATAAGGCAGCCCCAGCATTTT. V and J are TRBV6-1 and TRBJ1-5; D is possibly TRBD1 (5 bases). The CDR3 has 16 residues. From germline, CDR1 is MNHNS and CDR2 SASEGT. V was clipped by 3 bases and J by 7 bases, with 19 bases between them.

The J gene is TRBJ2-2, the V gene TRBV7-6, with no clear D. CDR3 length equals 16 residues. The V gene's germline CDR1 is SGHVS and CDR2 FNYEAQ. Between the trimmed V and J ends, which lost 4 bases and 4 bases, there was a span of 16 bases. DNA for the CDR3: TGTGCCAGCAGCTCATCAAGTCCCGTGTTCACCGGGGAGCTGTTTTTT. Translating it yields CASSSSSPVFTGELFF.

The V and J genes are TRBV6-6 and TRBJ2-1; D gene ambiguous. The V and J ends lost 2 bases and 10 bases respectively, with 6 bases between them. Looked up from germline, CDR1 is MNHNY and CDR2 is SVGAGI (reference sequence). The CDR3 extends over 11 amino acids. CDR3 in amino acids: CASSYPPEQFF. DNA for the CDR3: TGTGCCAGCAGTTACCCGCCGGAGCAGTTCTTC.

The chain uses TRBV9 and TRBJ2-2; 10 bases are shared with TRBD1. Germline V gives CDR1 SGDLS, CDR2 YYNGEE. The CDR3 spans 19 residues. V lost 0 bases to trimming and J lost 8 bases; unmatched junction nucleotides: 16. The CDR3 nucleotides read TGTGCCAGCAGCGTAGATCGGCGACCGGGACAGGGGTTTGCTGGGGAGCTGTTTTTT. Amino acid sequence: CASSVDRRPGQGFAGELFF.